These 6 T cell receptor beta chains were all obtained from the same sample, sequenced in a study of blood T cell repertoires in COVID-19. Here immunoSEQ multiplex PCR was the method, and the copy in TCRdb shows in-frame clones only, minus some. The table lists some 300,000 clones, over 75% of them singletons. The source material was PBMCs or T cells enriched from blood (not recorded which). The receptors shown here come from a woman between 25 and 40 years old who had recovered from COVID-19.

The chain has TRBV5-6 and TRBJ2-1, with TRBD1 as a possible D gene (6 bases). Germline V gives CDR1 SGHDT, CDR2 YYEEEE. Trimming stripped 4 bases from V and 1 base from J, with 12 bases between. This CDR3 is 15 amino acids long. The CDR3 DNA reads as TGTGCCAGCAGCCTCTCAGGACAGTCCTACAATGAGCAGTTCTTC. This gives the protein CASSLSGQSYNEQFF.

The J gene is TRBJ1-1, the V gene TRBV7-9; TRBD1 agrees at 7 bases. Germline lookup yields CDR1 SEHNR and CDR2 FQNEAQ (reference sequence). The V segment lost 4 bases and the J segment 5 bases; nucleotides outside the gene matches: 4. The CDR3 has 13 amino acids. The chain's CDR3 is CASSSRQGTEAFF. In DNA, the CDR3 is TGTGCCAGCAGCTCTCGACAGGGAACTGAAGCTTTCTTT. The full variable domain, with the rest looked up from reference TRBV7-9 and TRBJ1-1, is DTGVSQNPRHKITKRGQNVTFRCDPISEHNRLYWYRQTLGQGPEFLTYFQNEAQLEKSRLLSDRFSAERPKGSFSTLEIQRTEQGDSAMYLCASSSRQGTEAFFGQGTRLTVV.

The chain couples TRBV10-3 to TRBJ1-1; 8 bases line up with TRBD1. CDR1 is ENHRY, CDR2 SYGVKD, per germline. V gave up 2 bases and J gave up 6 bases; unmatched junction bases: 8. The CDR3 has 15 residues. The CDR3 reads CAISEIPDRGPEAFF. The CDR3 nucleotides read TGTGCCATCAGTGAGATTCCAGACAGGGGCCCTGAAGCTTTCTTT.

This clone was seen only a few times. The gene calls are TRBV25-1 and TRBJ1-2, with TRBD1 matching over 7 bases. The ends lost 4 bases at V and 4 bases at J; junction bases unmatched: 3. Germline V gene sequence: CDR1 MGHDK, CDR2 SYGVNS. This CDR3 is built from 13 residues. CDR3 sequence (DNA): TGTGCCAGCAGTGGGGGGACAGTCTATGGCTACACCTTC. Translated: CASSGGTVYGYTF.

The V call is TRBV7-9, the J call TRBJ1-6; no definite D call. The germline gives CDR1 SEHNR, CDR2 FQNEAQ (reference sequence). Between the trimmed V and J ends, which lost 5 bases and 0 bases, there was a span of 11 bases. This CDR3 region has 16 residues. The CDR3 bases are TGTGCCAGCAGCCCCCTAGAGAGCTCCTATAATTCACCCCTCCACTTT. It is translated as CASSPLESSYNSPLHF.

This sequence joins TRBV7-9 and TRBJ2-7, with D possibly being TRBD1 (6 bases). This CDR3 region has 14 residues. Deletions cut 7 bases from V and 4 bases from J, with 17 bases between. From germline, CDR1 is SEHNR and CDR2 FQNEAQ (reference sequence). The CDR3 bases are TGTGCCAGCACCACACAGGGCGAAGGATACGAGCAGTACTTC. Its translation is CASTTQGEGYEQYF.